This TCR beta chain comes out of a study of T-cell reconstitution after alpha-beta-depleted transplantation in children. This clonotype was seen a handful of times. Antigen: not known. Unique molecular identifiers were used to barcode this TCRbeta library. Each CDR3 protein is one row after TCRdb ran MiXCR on the PCR reads. The sample records about 210,000 distinct CDR3 sequences, about 15% being singletons. Study results and caveats: By about two months after transplant, alpha-beta T cells reportedly arose from several hundred graft clones that had expanded. One year post-transplant, T-cell counts and diversity were largely derived from T cells produced anew. Recipient T cells and thymic progenitors that survived gave rise to the high TCRbeta diversity observed at day 60 in some patients.

V shed 2 bases and J 2 bases; nucleotides not matched to a gene: 5. The germline V gene encodes CDR1 SGHTA and CDR2 FQGNSA. The CDR3 consists of 16 residues. The material was PBMCs, mostly from graft donor cells, obtained 360 days after TCRalphabeta/CD19-depleted stem cell transplant. The receptor was derived from a male patient between 2 and 10 years old who had a stem cell transplant for acute lymphoblastic leukemia, so the T cells may come from the graft donor. V usage is TRBV7-2 and J usage is TRBJ2-3; 9 nucleotides align to TRBD2. The CDR3 DNA is TGTGCCAGCAGCTTAATTGCGGGAGGGCACACAGATACGCAGTATTTT. This gives the protein CASSLIAGGHTDTQYF.